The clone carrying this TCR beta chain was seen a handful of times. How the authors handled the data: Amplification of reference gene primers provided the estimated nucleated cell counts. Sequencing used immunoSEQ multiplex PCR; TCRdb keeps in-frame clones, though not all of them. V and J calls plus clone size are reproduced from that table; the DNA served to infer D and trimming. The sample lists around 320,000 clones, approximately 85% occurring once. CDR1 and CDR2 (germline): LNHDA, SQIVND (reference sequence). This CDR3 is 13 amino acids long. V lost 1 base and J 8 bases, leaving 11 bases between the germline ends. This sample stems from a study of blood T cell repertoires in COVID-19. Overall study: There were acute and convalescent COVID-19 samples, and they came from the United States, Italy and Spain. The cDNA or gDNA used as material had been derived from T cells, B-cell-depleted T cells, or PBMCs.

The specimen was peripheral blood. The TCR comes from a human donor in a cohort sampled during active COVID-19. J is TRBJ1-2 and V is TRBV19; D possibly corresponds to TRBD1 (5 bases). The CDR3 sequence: CASSIAAGYGYTF. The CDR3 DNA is TGTGCCAGTAGTATAGCAGCAGGGTACGGCTACACCTTC. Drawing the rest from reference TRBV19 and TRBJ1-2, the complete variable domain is DGGITQSPKYLFRKEGQNVTLSCEQNLNHDAMYWYRQDPGQGLRLIYYSQIVNDFQKGDIAEGYSVSREKKESFPLTVTSAQKNPTAFYLCASSIAAGYGYTFGSGTRLTVV.